This TCR beta chain was recovered during a study of cytomegalovirus exposure and HLA in healthy donors. Study-level findings and limits: Some V segments, TRBV6-2 and TRBV6-3 among them, were indistinguishable and were therefore excluded. In vitro testing confirmed a few CMV-associated chains as specific for CMV antigens.

Primers: 60 Vbeta forward and 13 Jbeta reverse. Sequencing used immunoSEQ multiplex PCR; TCRdb keeps in-frame clones, though not all of them. This table holds around 130,000 clones, more than 80% found once. This CDR3 spans 9 amino acids. For this clone: Its target is not known.

Sequences were obtained from PBMCs. This sequence joins TRBV6-7 and TRBJ2-5; the D is unclear. Judging by the DNA end, TRBJ2-7 fits better; the J call may be wrong. TRBV6-7 is assigned to the ORF class and has an uncertain function. This TCR was recovered from a young woman in good health and CMV-seropositive. The DNA for the CDR3 is TGTGCCACCACCGCCGAGCAGTACTTC. Its translation is CATTAEQYF.